The rows below give T cell receptor beta chains drawn from one sample of a study of T cells in Graves' hyperthyroidism and ophthalmopathy. TCRdb called the multiplex PCR reads again in MiXCR, with one record for every CDR3 protein. The table lists 550,000 to 850,000 distinct CDR3 sequences, under 20% of them singletons, with 15% to 20% in the top ten. Sequencing was performed on blood. The receptor set was obtained from a woman in her forties or fifties with Graves' hyperthyroidism that later progressed to Graves' ophthalmopathy. Each CDR3 is given with its conserved first and last residue. D genes are given only for firm matches. Expanded clones get a size class; other rows say once, few or many, or leave the size out.

d_gene: TRBD2; v_gene: TRBV12-3/TRBV12-4; abundance: -; j_gene: TRBJ2-1; CDR3nt: TGTGCCAGTTCCGAGGGACTAGCGGTAAATGAGCGGTTCTTC; CDR3aa: CASSEGLAVNERFF
d_gene: TRBD1; v_gene: TRBV30; abundance: many; j_gene: TRBJ2-7; CDR3nt: TGTGCCTGGAGCCTAGGACAGGGGAGCTCCTACGAGCAGTACTTC; CDR3aa: CAWSLGQGSSYEQYF
d_gene: -; v_gene: TRBV6-1; abundance: -; j_gene: TRBJ2-3; CDR3nt: TGTGCCAGCAGTGCGACAGGCCTTAGCACAGATACGCAGTATTTT; CDR3aa: CASSATGLSTDTQYF
d_gene: TRBD1; v_gene: TRBV6-1; abundance: few; j_gene: TRBJ2-2; CDR3nt: TGTGCCAGCAGTGAAGTACAGGGGGAGACCGGGGAGCTGTTTTTT; CDR3aa: CASSEVQGETGELFF
d_gene: -; v_gene: TRBV6-1; abundance: -; j_gene: TRBJ1-1; CDR3nt: TGTGCCAGCAGTGAATTTCTGGGGATGAACACTGAAACTTTCTTT; CDR3aa: CASSEFLGMNTETFF
d_gene: -; v_gene: TRBV11-2; abundance: many; j_gene: TRBJ1-2; CDR3nt: TGTGCCAGCAGCTTAGATTTAGGGCGCGGGGGCTACACCTTC; CDR3aa: CASSLDLGRGGYTF
d_gene: -; v_gene: TRBV5-4; abundance: -; j_gene: TRBJ1-2; CDR3nt: TGTGCCAGCAGCTTGGTGGACACAGGGCTCTATGGCTACACCTTC; CDR3aa: CASSLVDTGLYGYTF
d_gene: TRBD1; v_gene: TRBV6-1; abundance: few; j_gene: TRBJ1-5; CDR3nt: TGTGCCAGCAGTAAAGCTCCGGGACAGGGAAATCAGCCCCAGCATTTT; CDR3aa: CASSKAPGQGNQPQHF
d_gene: -; v_gene: TRBV20-1; abundance: many; j_gene: TRBJ2-3; CDR3nt: TGCAGTGCACCTACCGGGCCCCTCGGGACAGATACGCAGTATTTT; CDR3aa: CSAPTGPLGTDTQYF
d_gene: -; v_gene: TRBV12-5; abundance: many; j_gene: TRBJ1-1; CDR3nt: TGTGCTAGTGGTTTGGGGGGAACTGAAGCTTTCTTT; CDR3aa: CASGLGGTEAFF
d_gene: TRBD1; v_gene: TRBV15; abundance: few; j_gene: TRBJ2-3; CDR3nt: TGTGCCACCAGCACAATTGACAGGGCAGCCGATACGCAGTATTTT; CDR3aa: CATSTIDRAADTQYF
d_gene: TRBD2; v_gene: TRBV6-1; abundance: -; j_gene: TRBJ2-3; CDR3nt: TGTGCCAGCAGTGAAGCCATGGGACTAGCGGGGGGGCTGAGCACAGATACGCAGTATTTT; CDR3aa: CASSEAMGLAGGLSTDTQYF
d_gene: -; v_gene: TRBV4-1; abundance: many; j_gene: TRBJ2-5; CDR3nt: TGCGCCAGCAGCCAAGAGAGGTCGGGGTGGGAGACCCAGTACTTC; CDR3aa: CASSQERSGWETQYF
d_gene: -; v_gene: TRBV19; abundance: few; j_gene: TRBJ1-1; CDR3nt: TGTGCCAGTAGCCCAGGTTATTTGAACACTGAAGCTTTCTTT; CDR3aa: CASSPGYLNTEAFF
d_gene: -; v_gene: TRBV20-1; abundance: many; j_gene: TRBJ1-2; CDR3nt: TGCAGTGCTTCCGACAGTTATGGCTACACCTTC; CDR3aa: CSASDSYGYTF
d_gene: -; v_gene: TRBV5-1; abundance: many; j_gene: TRBJ2-5; CDR3nt: TGCGCCAGCAGCTCACCATTCGACTCCGTGACCCAGTACTTC; CDR3aa: CASSSPFDSVTQYF
d_gene: -; v_gene: TRBV9; abundance: -; j_gene: TRBJ2-2; CDR3nt: TGTGCCAGCAGCGTTACCCCGGGCCCTACAAACACCGGGGAGCTGTTTTTT; CDR3aa: CASSVTPGPTNTGELFF
d_gene: TRBD1; v_gene: TRBV5-1; abundance: many; j_gene: TRBJ2-3; CDR3nt: TGCGCCAGCAGCTTGGCCCCGGGACAGCGCACAGATACGCAGTATTTT; CDR3aa: CASSLAPGQRTDTQYF
d_gene: -; v_gene: TRBV27; abundance: few; j_gene: TRBJ2-6; CDR3nt: TGTGCCAGCAAGGTAGGGGTTGGGGCCAACGTCCTGACTTTC; CDR3aa: CASKVGVGANVLTF
d_gene: -; v_gene: TRBV7-6; abundance: few; j_gene: TRBJ2-7; CDR3nt: TGTGCCAGCAGCTCTCTCGGCCAGGAGGGGCCCGAGCAGTACTTC; CDR3aa: CASSSLGQEGPEQYF
d_gene: -; v_gene: TRBV5-1; abundance: -; j_gene: TRBJ1-6; CDR3nt: TGTGCCAGCAGCTTCCGGTCGGGGTCACCCCTCCACTTT; CDR3aa: CASSFRSGSPLHF
d_gene: TRBD1; v_gene: TRBV29-1; abundance: few; j_gene: TRBJ1-5; CDR3nt: TGCAGCGTTGTTGCAGGGGGCGAGGGCAATCAGCCCCAGCATTTT; CDR3aa: CSVVAGGEGNQPQHF
d_gene: -; v_gene: TRBV3-1; abundance: many; j_gene: TRBJ1-5; CDR3nt: TGTGCCAGCAGCCAAGATGTAGTGGGACGATCACCCCAGCATTTT; CDR3aa: CASSQDVVGRSPQHF
d_gene: TRBD2; v_gene: TRBV15; abundance: -; j_gene: TRBJ2-3; CDR3nt: TGTGCCACCAGCGGCGGGGCGGGGGATGGAGATACGCAGTATTTT; CDR3aa: CATSGGAGDGDTQYF
d_gene: TRBD1; v_gene: TRBV27; abundance: -; j_gene: TRBJ2-1; CDR3nt: TGTGCCAGCAGCAGACAGGGGTCTGGGAATGAGCAGTTCTTC; CDR3aa: CASSRQGSGNEQFF
d_gene: TRBD1; v_gene: TRBV20-1; abundance: -; j_gene: TRBJ1-6; CDR3nt: TGCAGTGCTAGAGATGGGCAGGGGGCCGAGGCCCTCCACTTT; CDR3aa: CSARDGQGAEALHF
d_gene: -; v_gene: TRBV5-8; abundance: -; j_gene: TRBJ2-3; CDR3nt: TGTGCCAGCAGCCACGACATCCGCACAGATACGCAGTATTTT; CDR3aa: CASSHDIRTDTQYF
d_gene: -; v_gene: TRBV12-3/TRBV12-4; abundance: many; j_gene: TRBJ1-4; CDR3nt: TGTGCCAGCACAGCTGTCCAAGGCGGTGAAAAACTGTTTTTT; CDR3aa: CASTAVQGGEKLFF
d_gene: -; v_gene: TRBV4-1; abundance: -; j_gene: TRBJ2-2; CDR3nt: TGCGCCAGCAGCGGGGCGACAGCATATAGGATGAACACCGGGGAGCTGTTTTTT; CDR3aa: CASSGATAYRMNTGELFF
d_gene: -; v_gene: TRBV7-2; abundance: many; j_gene: TRBJ1-2; CDR3nt: TGTGCCAGCAGCTTAGCGGATCCATATTCAGCGAGTGGCTACACCTTC; CDR3aa: CASSLADPYSASGYTF
d_gene: -; v_gene: TRBV5-1; abundance: -; j_gene: TRBJ1-4; CDR3nt: TGCGCCAGCAGCTTTCGGGGAATGACTAATGAAAAACTGTTTTTT; CDR3aa: CASSFRGMTNEKLFF
d_gene: TRBD2; v_gene: TRBV7-8; abundance: many; j_gene: TRBJ2-3; CDR3nt: TGTGCCAGCAGCCGTAACCTAGCGGGGGGTTCAGATACGCAGTATTTT; CDR3aa: CASSRNLAGGSDTQYF
d_gene: -; v_gene: TRBV29-1; abundance: -; j_gene: TRBJ1-4; CDR3nt: TGCAGCGTTGGCCCCGGGACGGTGAATGAAAAACTGTTTTTT; CDR3aa: CSVGPGTVNEKLFF
d_gene: -; v_gene: TRBV20-1; abundance: -; j_gene: TRBJ2-6; CDR3nt: TGCAGTGCTAACAACGAACCCTCTGGGGCCAACGTCCTGACTTTC; CDR3aa: CSANNEPSGANVLTF
d_gene: -; v_gene: TRBV5-1; abundance: many; j_gene: TRBJ2-3; CDR3nt: TGCGCCAGCAGCTTAGAAGGATGGTCAGATACGCAGTATTTT; CDR3aa: CASSLEGWSDTQYF
d_gene: -; v_gene: TRBV20-1; abundance: few; j_gene: TRBJ2-1; CDR3nt: TGCAGTGCGGAAGCGTCGACTAGGTCTTTGAGTCTTGAGCAGTTCTTC; CDR3aa: CSAEASTRSLSLEQFF
d_gene: TRBD2; v_gene: TRBV4-2; abundance: -; j_gene: TRBJ2-2; CDR3nt: TGTGCCAGCAGCCAAGATTGGAGAGGCGGGGGGGCCGGGGAGCTGTTTTTT; CDR3aa: CASSQDWRGGGAGELFF
d_gene: -; v_gene: TRBV3-1; abundance: -; j_gene: TRBJ1-1; CDR3nt: TGTGCCAGCAGCCAAGATCGAGTACCTCACCCCACTGAAGCTTTCTTT; CDR3aa: CASSQDRVPHPTEAFF